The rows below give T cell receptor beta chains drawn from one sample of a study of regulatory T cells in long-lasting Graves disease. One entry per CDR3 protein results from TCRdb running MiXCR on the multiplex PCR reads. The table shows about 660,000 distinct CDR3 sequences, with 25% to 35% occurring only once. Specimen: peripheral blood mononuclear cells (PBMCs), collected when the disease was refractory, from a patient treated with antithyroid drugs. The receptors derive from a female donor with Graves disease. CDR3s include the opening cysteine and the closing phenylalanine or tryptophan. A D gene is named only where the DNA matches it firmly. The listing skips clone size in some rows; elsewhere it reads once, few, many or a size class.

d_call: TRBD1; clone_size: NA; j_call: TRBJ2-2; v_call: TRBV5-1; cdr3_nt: TGCGCCAGCCGTACATTTCCCGGGACAGGGGCCACCGGGGAGCTGTTTTTT; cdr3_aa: CASRTFPGTGATGELFF
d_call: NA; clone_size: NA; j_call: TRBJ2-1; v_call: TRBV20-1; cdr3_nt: TGCAGTGCTGCAGGGGCTAGCTCCTACAATGAGCAGTTCTTC; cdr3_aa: CSAAGASSYNEQFF
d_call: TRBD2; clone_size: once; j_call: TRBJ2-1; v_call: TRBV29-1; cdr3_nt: TGCAGCGTTGACCCTAGCGGATCCTACAATGAGCAGTTCTTC; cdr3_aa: CSVDPSGSYNEQFF
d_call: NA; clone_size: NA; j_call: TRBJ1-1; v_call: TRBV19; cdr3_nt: TGTGCCAGTAGTATAGGCGGGCTAGGCACTGAAGCTTTCTTT; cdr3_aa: CASSIGGLGTEAFF
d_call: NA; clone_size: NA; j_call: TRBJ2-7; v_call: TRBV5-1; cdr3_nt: TGCGCCAGCAGCTTGGATCAGGGCCCCGGCTCCTACGAGCAGTACTTC; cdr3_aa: CASSLDQGPGSYEQYF
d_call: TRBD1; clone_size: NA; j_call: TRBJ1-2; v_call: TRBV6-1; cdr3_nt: TGTGCCAGCAGTGAGAGCGGGACAGGGGATTACGGTGGCTACACCTTC; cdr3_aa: CASSESGTGDYGGYTF
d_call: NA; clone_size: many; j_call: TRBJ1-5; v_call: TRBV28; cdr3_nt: TGTGCCAGCAGTACATCAGGGGAGGGTGCTAATCAGCCCCAGCATTTT; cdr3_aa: CASSTSGEGANQPQHF
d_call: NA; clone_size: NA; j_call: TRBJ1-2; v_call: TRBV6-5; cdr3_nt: TGTGCCAGCAGTTACTCCGTAGGGGCCCTAAACTATGGCTACACCTTC; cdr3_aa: CASSYSVGALNYGYTF
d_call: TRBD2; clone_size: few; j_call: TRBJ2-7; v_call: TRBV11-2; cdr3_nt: TGTGCCAGCAGCTTAACCAGGGGACTAGTCTACGAGCAGTACTTC; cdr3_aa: CASSLTRGLVYEQYF
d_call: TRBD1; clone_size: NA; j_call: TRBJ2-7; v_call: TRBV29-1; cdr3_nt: TGCAGCATCGGACAGGGCCCCTCCGAGCAGTACTTC; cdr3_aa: CSIGQGPSEQYF
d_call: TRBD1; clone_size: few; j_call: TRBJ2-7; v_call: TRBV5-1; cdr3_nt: TGCGCCAGCAGCTACCCACCGGGACAGAGCCATTACGAGCAGTACTTC; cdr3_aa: CASSYPPGQSHYEQYF
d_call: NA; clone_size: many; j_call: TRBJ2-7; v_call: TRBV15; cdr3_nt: TGTGCCACCAGCAGAGGCGGGAACGAGCAGTACTTC; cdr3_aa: CATSRGGNEQYF
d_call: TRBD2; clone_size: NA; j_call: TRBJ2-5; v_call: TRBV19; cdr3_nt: TGTGCCAGTAGTCGCAGACTAGCGACGGGAGAGACCCAGTACTTC; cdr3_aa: CASSRRLATGETQYF
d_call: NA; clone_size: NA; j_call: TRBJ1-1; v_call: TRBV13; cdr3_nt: TGTGCCAGCAGAACGATACAGGTTAACACTGAAGCTTTCTTT; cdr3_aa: CASRTIQVNTEAFF
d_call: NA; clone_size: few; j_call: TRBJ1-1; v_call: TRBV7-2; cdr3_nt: TGTGCCAGCAGAACGGCACCAGGGAACGCTGAAGCTTTCTTT; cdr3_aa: CASRTAPGNAEAFF
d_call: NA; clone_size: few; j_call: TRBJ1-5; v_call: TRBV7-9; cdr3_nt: TGTGCCAGCAGCAGAACAGGGAGTCCCAATCAGCCCCAGCATTTT; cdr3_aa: CASSRTGSPNQPQHF